This T cell receptor (beta chain) was profiled in a study of T cells in localized non-small cell lung cancer. TCRdb keeps only in-frame clones here, not all; method: immunoSEQ multiplex PCR. The sample has 18,000 or so clones, about 91% seen once; the top ten hold roughly 8.1%. This clone was detected only once. Its antigen is as yet unknown. Study results and limitations: Among the tissues sampled, uninvolved adjacent lung had the highest T cell clonality, above tumor.

This CDR3 contains 15 residues. The germline V gene encodes CDR1 SGHNT and CDR2 YYREEE (reference sequence). Trimming took 0 bases from V and 0 from J, leaving 9 bases between them. This rearrangement joins TRBV5-4 to TRBJ1-1; D call uncertain. The material sequenced was peripheral blood, taken before any cancer treatment. This clonotype was sampled from a man aged 40-75 years with stage I lung adenocarcinoma. CDR3 in amino acids: CASSLVTGVNTEAFF. Written as DNA, the CDR3 is TGTGCCAGCAGCTTGGTCACCGGAGTGAACACTGAAGCTTTCTTT.